This is a list of T cell receptor beta chains from one sample in a study of beta chain features in type 1 diabetes. TCRdb's table, derived via immunoSEQ multiplex PCR, lists solely in-frame clones and lacks some. The sample lists around 320,000 clones; around 15% were seen once. The sample comprised central memory CD4+ T cells from blood. The source is a man aged 25-45 years in good health. The CDR3 runs from the conserved cysteine through the conserved F or W.

v_call cdr3_aa
TRBV7-2 CASSPSGNTGELFF
TRBV7-6 CASSLGSGGAGDTQYF
TRBV18 CASSLYPNTGELFF
TRBV30 CAWSTGGSYEQYF
TRBV10-3 CAIKPGTGYGGANVLTF
TRBV18 CASSPSSNYGYTF
TRBV10-3 CAIRPGRRGLSTDTQYF
TRBV5-1 CASSSGTSGRALEDEQFF
TRBV6-1 CASSEARGPYGYTF
TRBV4-1 CASSQERGLARTDTQYF
TRBV20-1 CSAARAPPYTF
TRBV4-3 CASSQEFKSGANVLTF
TRBV7-8 CASSLAGGIGELFF
TRBV27 CASSLGQGSGQPQHF
TRBV6-6 CASSYPPNLAKNIQYF
TRBV7-8 CASSLVGGRDTQYF
TRBV5-5 CASSPLQGGQPQHF
TRBV11-1 CASSMTGGRRGNTEAFF
TRBV10-2 CASSQKRGYNEQFF
TRBV10-3 CAIRPGLAGASDTQYF
TRBV30 CAWSWAGSYGYTF
TRBV19 CASSIDEVSNQPQHF
TRBV2 CASSEALDYGYTF
TRBV7-6 CASSSQAGGPNTQYF
TRBV7-8 CASSANGVRNSPLHF
TRBV13 CASSLVGQGSKSSYEQYF
TRBV7-2 CASSLVAGGGNTIYF
TRBV6-5 CASRSPGHLTDTQYF
TRBV19 CASSISFWTGGVNTEAFF
TRBV7-2 CASSYPGQGDEAFF
TRBV6-1 CASCRDRGVKTQYF
TRBV7-7 CASSPRYQETQYF
TRBV7-3 CASSLTVDNEQFF
TRBV19 CASTQQGAQPQHF
TRBV10-1 CASSESGTGADTEAFF
TRBV6-6 CASSDGQGREQYF